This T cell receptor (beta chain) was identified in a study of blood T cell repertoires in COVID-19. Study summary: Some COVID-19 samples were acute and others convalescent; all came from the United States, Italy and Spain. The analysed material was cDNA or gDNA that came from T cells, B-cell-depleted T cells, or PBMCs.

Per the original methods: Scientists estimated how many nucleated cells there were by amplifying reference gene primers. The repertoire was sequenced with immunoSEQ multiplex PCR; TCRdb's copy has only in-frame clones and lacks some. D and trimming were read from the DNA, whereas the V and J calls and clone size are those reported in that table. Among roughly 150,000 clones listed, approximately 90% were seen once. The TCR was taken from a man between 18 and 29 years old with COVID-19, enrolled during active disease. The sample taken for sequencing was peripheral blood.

CDR3 region: CASGLKRRSTDTQYF. CDR3 nucleotide sequence: TGTGCTAGTGGTCTGAAGCGGAGAAGCACAGATACGCAGTATTTT. This chain joins TRBV12-5 and TRBJ2-3; perhaps TRBD2 as D (5 bases). Trimming stripped 5 bases from V and 0 bases from J, with 12 bases between. Germline CDR1 reads LGHNT; CDR2 reads FRNRAP. The CDR3 spans 15 residues.